This T cell receptor (beta chain) was recovered during a study of beta chain features in type 1 diabetes. Study-level findings and limits: Moderate but significant shortening of TCRB CDR3s was recorded in all four CD4+ subsets from Type 1 diabetes patients. Since sequencing was performed on cDNA, cells with high TCR expression could be over-represented.

Note on this clone: Antigen unknown.

Trimming took off 2 bases at V and 0 bases at J, with 6 bases between the two ends. This CDR3 comprises 14 residues. CDR1 is MNHEY, CDR2 SVGAGI, per germline. Of the isolated RNA, all was reverse transcribed, and so the sequenced material was expressed TCRB transcripts. Assay used: immunoSEQ multiplex PCR; TCRdb lists only in-frame clones, some missing. The sample holds hundreds of thousands of clones, roughly 12% seen once. The rearrangement uses TRBV6-5 and TRBJ2-3; no definite D call. Input material: naive CD4+ T cells from blood. The sequence came from a woman aged 18 to 35 with type 1 diabetes. The CDR3 nucleotides read TGTGCCAGCAGTTACGCGGCTAGCACAGATACGCAGTATTTT. It is translated as CASSYAASTDTQYF.